Each of the 6 T cell receptor beta chains below was sequenced from the same sample in a study of cytomegalovirus exposure and HLA in healthy donors. This PCR relied on a set of 60 Vbeta primers and 13 Jbeta primers. Sequenced by immunoSEQ multiplex PCR; TCRdb stores in-frame clones only, minus some. The profile shows roughly 130,000 clones, roughly 88% of them singletons. Sample: PBMCs. The receptors derive from a boy between 5 and 17 years old in good health and CMV-seronegative.

The chain is built from TRBV6-1 and TRBJ2-3, with D perhaps TRBD2 (6 bases). V was pared by 7 bases and J by 2 bases, with 13 bases between. The CDR3 is 14 residues long. In germline, CDR1 is MNHNS, CDR2 SASEGT. The CDR3 region is CASIIAAPTDTQYF. The CDR3 DNA reads TGTGCCAGCATTATAGCGGCCCCCACAGATACGCAGTATTTT.

The chain employs TRBV9 and TRBJ2-1; D gene unclear. The CDR3 runs 13 residues. Trimming removed 3 bases at V and 5 bases at J, with 9 bases between. Germline CDR1 SGDLS, CDR2 YYNGEE. The chain's CDR3 is CASSAPRHNEQFF. CDR3 nucleotide sequence: TGTGCCAGCAGCGCCCCCCGTCACAATGAGCAGTTCTTC.

V gene TRBV9 combines with J gene TRBJ2-1; 9 bases are shared with TRBD2. Trimming removed 3 bases from V and 8 bases from J; junction bases left unmatched: 9. The length of the CDR3 is 15 residues. Germline V gene data show CDR1 as SGDLS and CDR2 as YYNGEE. The CDR3 nucleotides are TGTGCCAGCAGCGACGGAAGCGGGAGGTTAGATGAGCAGTTCTTC. Translating gives CASSDGSGRLDEQFF.

This rearrangement joins TRBV7-6 to TRBJ2-7; the match to TRBD2 covers 7 bases. Per the germline V gene, CDR1 is SGHVS and CDR2 is FNYEAQ. V lost 3 bases, J lost 10 bases, and 12 bases stayed unmatched. The CDR3 covers 14 residues. The CDR3 reads CASSLWRETAEQYF. The CDR3 region has the DNA TGTGCCAGCAGCTTGTGGCGGGAGACAGCTGAACAGTACTTC.

The gene calls are TRBV4-3 and TRBJ2-7; 12 bases are a match to TRBD2. Per the germline V gene, CDR1 is LGHNA and CDR2 is YSLEER. Trimming cost V 4 bases and J 3 bases; bases outside gene matches: 4. The CDR3 consists of 15 residues. The CDR3 DNA reads TGCGCCAGCAGCCTCAGACTAGCGGGAGACTACGAGCAGTACTTC. It codes for CASSLRLAGDYEQYF.

This rearrangement joins TRBV7-9 to TRBJ2-3; TRBD2 aligns across 15 bases. V trimming: 5 bases; J trimming: 6 bases; junction bases outside the gene matches: 12. CDR3 length: 18 residues. CDR1 and CDR2 from the germline V gene are SEHNR and FQNEAQ (reference sequence). CDR3 in DNA: TGTGCCAGCAGCCCCCGCCCGGGACTAGCGGGGGGAGGTGATACGCAGTATTTT. Encoded protein: CASSPRPGLAGGGDTQYF.